Following are 19 T cell receptor beta chains from one sample sequenced in a study. TCRdb used MiXCR to reprocess the RT-PCR reads, holding one entry per CDR3 protein. This repertoire shows about 680,000 distinct CDR3 sequences, 14% found once; its top ten account for 3.6%. Sequencing used memory CD4+ T cells from blood. These receptors came from a female donor in good health, serving as a healthy control.

This clonotype was detected ten times or more. The rearrangement uses TRBV20-1 and TRBJ1-4, with a tentative D call TRBD1 (6 bases). Trimming took off 3 bases at V and 7 bases at J, with 12 bases between the two ends. CDR1 and CDR2 (germline): DFQATT, SNEGSKA (reference sequence). The CDR3 is 13 residues long. The CDR3 loop reads CSASGRGAEKLFF. The DNA of the CDR3 is TGCAGTGCTAGCGGCAGGGGCGCTGAAAAACTGTTTTTT.

Many counts were recorded for this clonotype. The chain links TRBV10-3 to TRBJ2-3; 9 nucleotides line up with TRBD2. With 6 bases clipped from V and 1 base from J, the junction kept 5 bases outside the gene matches. The CDR3 totals 15 residues. CDR1 ENHRY and CDR2 SYGVKD come from the germline V gene. For the CDR3, the DNA is TGTGCCATCAGGGGGAGCGGGGGGCGCACAGATACGCAGTATTTT. It yields the protein CAIRGSGGRTDTQYF.

Only a few counts were recorded for this clonotype. The chain is built from TRBV24-1 and TRBJ1-4, with 10 bases fitting TRBD1. This CDR3 is 15 amino acids long. Per the germline V gene, CDR1 is KGHDR and CDR2 is SFDVKD. V lost 5 bases, J lost 7 bases, and 6 bases stayed unmatched. CDR3 sequence: CATSAGQGGGEKLFF. The DNA of the CDR3 is TGTGCCACCAGTGCCGGACAGGGGGGTGGTGAAAAACTGTTTTTT.

This clonotype has a count of ten or more. This chain connects TRBV20-1 to TRBJ2-1; a possible D gene is TRBD2 (6 bases). The CDR3 has 17 amino acids. The ends were cut back, 0 bases at V and 3 bases at J, with 18 bases in the middle. Germline V gene sequence: CDR1 DFQATT, CDR2 SNEGSKA (reference sequence). The CDR3 region is CSARELPRRGNYNEQFF. The CDR3 region has the DNA TGCAGTGCTAGAGAGCTGCCCCGGCGGGGCAACTACAATGAGCAGTTCTTC.

This clonotype turned up a few times. The chain links TRBV10-3 to TRBJ1-1, with D uncertain. The CDR3 extends over 14 amino acids. In germline, CDR1 is ENHRY, CDR2 SYGVKD. Trimming took 3 bases from V and 0 from J, leaving 8 bases between them. The CDR3 spells CAISEREMNTEAFF. The CDR3 DNA follows: TGTGCCATCAGTGAACGTGAGATGAACACTGAAGCTTTCTTT.

This clonotype has ten or more counts. The J gene is TRBJ2-2, the V gene TRBV29-1, with D tentatively TRBD1 (5 bases). V was trimmed by 3 bases and J by 4 bases, leaving 12 bases between them. From germline, CDR1 is SQVTM and CDR2 ANQGSEA. The CDR3 sequence is 14 residues long. DNA of the CDR3: TGCAGCGTTGATAGTCCCCAGGGCACCGGGGAGCTGTTTTTT. Protein: CSVDSPQGTGELFF.

The chain carries TRBV5-1 and TRBJ2-1; possible D gene TRBD1, 5 bases. The V gene lost 3 bases and the J gene lost 0 bases, with 10 bases spanning the gap. The CDR3 loop spans 15 amino acids. Germline V gives CDR1 SGHRS, CDR2 YFSETQ. The CDR3 DNA reads as TGCGCCAGCAGCTCGACGACAGTCTCCTACAATGAGCAGTTCTTC. This translates into CASSSTTVSYNEQFF.

This clonotype was recorded many times. The gene calls are TRBV5-1 and TRBJ2-1; 8 positions match TRBD2. This CDR3 is 18 amino acids long. The V gene end was trimmed by 0 bases and the J gene end by 6 bases; junction bases not matched to a gene: 14. Germline loops: CDR1 SGHRS, CDR2 YFSETQ. In nucleotides, the CDR3 is TGCGCCAGCAGCTTGGATGAGACTAGCGCGTCCCCCCCCAATGAGCAGTTCTTC. Translated: CASSLDETSASPPNEQFF.

There are a few counts of this clonotype. This sequence joins TRBV20-1 and TRBJ2-7; tentative D call: TRBD1 (5 bases). This CDR3 comprises 11 residues. From germline, CDR1 is DFQATT and CDR2 SNEGSKA (reference sequence). Written as DNA, the CDR3 is TGCAGCACAGGTGAAACTTACGAGCAGTACTTC. This sequence encodes CSTGETYEQYF.

This clonotype showed up many times. V and J are TRBV7-2 and TRBJ2-3; possible D gene TRBD1, 6 bases. V was shortened by 4 bases and J by 5 bases, with 16 bases between the two germline ends. CDR3 length equals 15 residues. The V gene's germline CDR1 is SGHTA and CDR2 FQGNSA. The CDR3 sequence: CASSSLGDNRDTQYF. In DNA, the CDR3 is TGTGCCAGCAGCTCTTTAGGGGACAATAGAGATACGCAGTATTTT.

J is TRBJ1-1 and V is TRBV12-3 or TRBV12-4; unclear D gene. Trimming removed 11 bases at V and 3 bases at J, with 13 bases between. This CDR3 spans 12 amino acids. CDR3 DNA: TGTGCCTTGGGCGATCGCGACACTGAAGCTTTCTTT. The encoded protein is CALGDRDTEAFF.

This clonotype has a count of ten or more. The rearrangement links TRBV20-1 to TRBJ2-7; the match to TRBD2 covers 13 bases. Trimming at V came to 6 bases and at J to 2 bases, leaving 10 bases not matched to a gene. Germline-derived CDR1 and CDR2 are DFQATT and SNEGSKA (reference sequence). CDR3 size: 16 residues. The CDR3 spells CSAPDTGTSGTYEQYF. The CDR3 DNA follows: TGCAGTGCCCCTGATACCGGGACTAGCGGGACCTACGAGCAGTACTTC.

The chain uses TRBV6-2 or TRBV6-3 and TRBJ1-1, with D unresolved. CDR1 and CDR2 from the germline V gene are MNHEY and SVGEGT. The V gene lost 1 base and the J gene lost 4 bases, with 7 bases spanning the gap. The CDR3 extends over 13 amino acids. DNA for the CDR3: TGTGCCAGCAGTTACTACGGTCCCACTGAAGCTTTCTTT. Its translation is CASSYYGPTEAFF.

This clonotype came up a few times. The chain recombines TRBV9 with TRBJ1-1, with 7 bases matching TRBD1. With 3 bases clipped from V and 1 base from J, the junction kept 0 bases outside the gene matches. CDR3 length: 13 amino acids. The germline gives CDR1 SGDLS, CDR2 YYNGEE. The CDR3 protein is CASSAGGNTEAFF. The CDR3, as DNA: TGTGCCAGCAGCGCAGGGGGGAACACTGAAGCTTTCTTT.

This clonotype was seen a few times. The chain links TRBV28 to TRBJ1-4; 9 nucleotides match TRBD1. The CDR3 covers 14 residues. Germline CDR1 MDHEN, CDR2 SYDVKM. Trimming at V came to 7 bases and at J to 10 bases, leaving 10 bases not matched to a gene. The CDR3 DNA sequence: TGTGCCAGCAATGAGGACAGGGGTCTTGGAAAACTGTTTTTT. It is translated as CASNEDRGLGKLFF.

This clonotype was seen more than once but under ten times. This rearrangement joins TRBV12-3 or TRBV12-4 to TRBJ1-5; no clear D gene. CDR3 size: 13 residues. Trimming took off 1 base at V and 9 bases at J, with 10 bases between the two ends. The CDR3 protein is CASSLGGVGPQHF. The CDR3 DNA sequence: TGTGCCAGCAGTTTAGGTGGAGTGGGGCCCCAGCATTTT.

V is TRBV6-5 and J is TRBJ1-6; possibly TRBD1 for D (5 bases). The CDR3 is 16 residues long. CDR1 and CDR2 (germline): MNHEY, SVGAGI. Deletions cut 3 bases from V and 7 bases from J, with 16 bases between. The CDR3 protein is CASSYSLRGGNSPLHF. Here the CDR3 DNA reads TGTGCCAGCAGTTATTCGTTGCGGGGGGGAAATTCACCCCTCCACTTT.

This clonotype was detected ten times or more. The chain recombines TRBV10-3 with TRBJ2-7; D call uncertain. There are 11 residues in the CDR3. V gave up 10 bases and J gave up 1 base, with 8 bases separating them. Germline V gene sequence: CDR1 ENHRY, CDR2 SYGVKD. In nucleotides, the CDR3 is TGTGCCACGCAAGGGTCCTACGAGCAGTACTTC. Translation: CATQGSYEQYF.

This clonotype was detected a few times. The rearrangement links TRBV18 to TRBJ1-6; TRBD1 matches at 7 bases. This CDR3 is 15 amino acids long. The germline CDR1 and CDR2 sequences are KGHSH and LQKENI. Unmatched junction bases numbered 7, after V lost 3 bases and J lost 8 bases. CDR3 sequence (DNA): TGTGCCAGCTCACCGGAACAGGGGACGGATTCACCCCTCCACTTT. This codes for CASSPEQGTDSPLHF. The whole variable domain, remainder taken from reference TRBV18 and TRBJ1-6, is NAGVMQNPRHLVRRRGQEARLRCSPMKGHSHVYWYRQLPEEGLKFMVYLQKENIIDESGMPKERFSAEFPKEGPSILRIQQVVRGDSAAYFCASSPEQGTDSPLHFGNGTRLTVT.